This entry is about one T cell receptor beta chain. This sample was included in a study of blood T cell repertoires in COVID-19. Across the study: The cDNA or gDNA used as material had been derived from T cells, B-cell-depleted T cells, or PBMCs.

Assignment of participants to cohorts was predicated upon participant-reported clinical history. Recovery among Cohort 3 donors was established by two negative PCRs, clearance, or symptom resolution. Germline CDR1 LGHNA, CDR2 YSLEER. With 2 bases clipped from V and 5 bases from J, the junction kept 8 bases outside the gene matches. The CDR3 sequence is 16 residues long. Authors' data handling: Quantification of nucleated cells was approximated via reference gene primer amplification. This table comes from immunoSEQ multiplex PCR, and its TCRdb copy is limited to in-frame clones, with some not included. V and J calls and clone size are copied from that table; D and trimming were computed from the DNA. The table lists nearly 200,000 clones, around 81% of them singletons.

This sequence joins TRBV4-3 and TRBJ1-1; 10 bases are shared with TRBD1. The TCR sequence derives from a man between 35 and 55 years old who had recovered from COVID-19. Material: PBMCs or T cells enriched from blood (not recorded which). CDR3 nucleotides: TGCGCCAGCAGCCAAAAGGGGGGACAGGGGAAAACTGAAGCTTTCTTT. It specifies CASSQKGGQGKTEAFF.